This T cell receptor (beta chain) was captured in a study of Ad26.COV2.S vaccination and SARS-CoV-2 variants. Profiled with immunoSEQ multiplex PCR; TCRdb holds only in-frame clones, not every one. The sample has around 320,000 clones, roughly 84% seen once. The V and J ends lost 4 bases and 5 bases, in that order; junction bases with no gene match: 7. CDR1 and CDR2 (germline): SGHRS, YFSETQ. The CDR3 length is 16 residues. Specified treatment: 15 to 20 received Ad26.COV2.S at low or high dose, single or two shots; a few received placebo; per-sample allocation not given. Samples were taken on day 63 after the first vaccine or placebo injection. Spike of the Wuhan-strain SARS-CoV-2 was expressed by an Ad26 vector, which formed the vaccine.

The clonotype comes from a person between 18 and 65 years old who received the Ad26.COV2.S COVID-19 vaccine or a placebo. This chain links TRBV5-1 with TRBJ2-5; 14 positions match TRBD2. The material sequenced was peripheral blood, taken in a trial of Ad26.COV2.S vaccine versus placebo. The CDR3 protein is CASSQTSGGALETQYF. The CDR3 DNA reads TGCGCCAGCAGCCAGACTAGCGGGGGGGCCCTTGAGACCCAGTACTTC.